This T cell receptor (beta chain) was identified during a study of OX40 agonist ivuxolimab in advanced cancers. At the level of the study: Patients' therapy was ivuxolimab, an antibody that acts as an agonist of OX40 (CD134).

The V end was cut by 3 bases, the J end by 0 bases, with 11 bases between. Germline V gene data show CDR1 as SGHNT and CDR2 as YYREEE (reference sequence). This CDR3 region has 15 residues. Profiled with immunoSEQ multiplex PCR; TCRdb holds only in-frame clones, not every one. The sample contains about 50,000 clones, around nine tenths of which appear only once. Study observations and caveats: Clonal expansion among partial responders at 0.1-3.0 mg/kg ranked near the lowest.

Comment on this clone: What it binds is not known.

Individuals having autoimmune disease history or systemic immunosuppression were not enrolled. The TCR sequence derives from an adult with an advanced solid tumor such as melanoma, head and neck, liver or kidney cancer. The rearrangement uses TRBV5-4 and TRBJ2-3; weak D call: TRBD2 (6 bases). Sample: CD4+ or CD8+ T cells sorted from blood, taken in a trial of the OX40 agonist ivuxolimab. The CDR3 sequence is CASSSTGTSTDTQYF. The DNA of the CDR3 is TGTGCCAGCAGCTCAACCGGGACTAGCACAGATACGCAGTATTTT. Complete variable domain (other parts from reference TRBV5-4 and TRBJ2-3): ETGVTQSPTHLIKTRGQQVTLRCSSQSGHNTVSWYQQALGQGPQFIFQYYREEENGRGNFPPRFSGLQFPNYSSELNVNALELDDSALYLCASSSTGTSTDTQYFGPGTRLTVL.